This T cell receptor beta chain is drawn from a study of T cell responses to AZD1222 COVID-19 vaccine. Study-level findings and limits: Donors were largely white British and mainly female; clonal diversity was possibly underestimated. The study identified only a handful of AZD1222 recipients as seropositive at baseline.

Comment on this clone: The antigen is undetermined.

There are 14 residues in the CDR3. The germline CDR1 and CDR2 sequences are LNHDA and SQIVND (reference sequence). The V and J ends lost 3 bases and 6 bases respectively, with 14 bases between them. Only in-frame clones appear in the TCRdb table, and some are missing; sequencing was by immunoSEQ multiplex PCR. The sample includes over 150,000 clones, roughly nine tenths of them seen just once. The sequence derives from an adult in good health. Specimen: peripheral blood, collected on day 0 of MenACWY control vaccination. The V call is TRBV19, the J call TRBJ1-1; possible D gene TRBD1, 5 bases. Here the CDR3 DNA reads TGTGCCAGTAGTATCCCCCAGGGAGCGTCTGAAGCTTTCTTT. Translated, it gives CASSIPQGASEAFF. Together with reference TRBV19 and TRBJ1-1, the CDR3 gives the full variable domain: DGGITQSPKYLFRKEGQNVTLSCEQNLNHDAMYWYRQDPGQGLRLIYYSQIVNDFQKGDIAEGYSVSREKKESFPLTVTSAQKNPTAFYLCASSIPQGASEAFFGQGTRLTVV.